The rows below give T cell receptor beta chains drawn from one sample of a study of vaccination and CD4 T cells after COVID-19. From the PCR reads, TCRdb called clonotypes with MiXCR, one entry per CDR3 protein. This sample carries several thousand distinct CDR3 sequences, about two fifths of them seen once, and the ten largest clones take roughly two fifths. What these receptors recognize is not known. Material for sequencing was CD4+ T cells from blood, cultured in vitro. These receptors were taken from a human donor in good health. Both conserved end residues are part of each CDR3. The order of the fields is J gene, D gene, clone size, V gene, CDR3 protein, CDR3 DNA. D genes are given only for firm matches. Size values are once, few and many counts, or a class for expanded clones, and some rows have none.

TRBJ2-1 | TRBD2 | . | TRBV6-5 | CASSWGLRLFF | TGTGCCAGCAGTTGGGGACTAAGACTGTTCTTC
TRBJ1-1 | . | . | TRBV19 | CASSLGHANTEAFF | TGTGCCAGTAGTTTGGGACACGCGAACACTGAAGCTTTCTTT
TRBJ2-7 | TRBD2 | . | TRBV5-1 | CASSSRTSGASEQYF | TGCGCCAGCAGCTCGCGGACTAGCGGGGCATCCGAGCAGTACTTC
TRBJ2-7 | TRBD1 | . | TRBV19 | CASSSPTGASSYEQYF | TGTGCCAGTAGTTCCCCGACAGGGGCATCGAGCTACGAGCAGTACTTC
TRBJ1-5 | . | . | TRBV30 | CAWSGQNVANQPQHF | TGTGCCTGGAGTGGACAGAATGTAGCCAATCAGCCCCAGCATTTT
TRBJ2-3 | TRBD2 | once | TRBV6-2/TRBV6-3 | CASSGGGSTDTQYF | TGTGCCAGCTCGGGCGGGGGGTCCACAGATACGCAGTATTTT
TRBJ2-1 | TRBD1 | . | TRBV5-8 | CASSLAGQAVF | TGTGCCAGCAGCTTGGCCGGACAGGCCGTCTTC
TRBJ1-5 | . | . | TRBV25-1 | CASSEEGIGNQPQHF | TGTGCCAGCAGTGAAGAAGGAATTGGCAATCAGCCCCAGCATTTT
TRBJ2-1 | TRBD1 | once | TRBV24-1 | CATSETTGNNEQFF | TGTGCCACCAGTGAAACGACAGGGAATAATGAGCAGTTCTTC
TRBJ1-3 | . | medium-sized | TRBV6-1 | CASSDVSGNTIYF | TGTGCCAGCAGTGACGTCTCTGGAAACACCATATATTTT
TRBJ1-6 | . | few | TRBV12-3/TRBV12-4 | CASSLILRSPLHF | TGTGCCAGCAGTCTCATTCTGAGGTCACCCCTCCACTTT
TRBJ1-2 | . | . | TRBV19 | CASSRDSFYGYTF | TGTGCCAGTAGTCGAGACAGCTTCTATGGCTACACCTTC
TRBJ1-2 | . | . | TRBV7-9 | CASSLPARVNYGYTF | TGTGCCAGCAGCTTACCTGCACGGGTTAACTATGGCTACACCTTC
TRBJ2-2 | . | . | TRBV2 | CASSWTGELFF | TGTGCCAGCAGTTGGACCGGGGAGCTGTTTTTT
TRBJ2-1 | . | . | TRBV7-2 | CASSLGLGVDYNEQFF | TGTGCCAGCAGCTTAGGGCTCGGTGTCGACTACAATGAGCAGTTCTTC
TRBJ1-2 | . | . | TRBV19 | CASSNTDDYGYTF | TGTGCCAGTAGTAACACGGACGACTATGGCTACACCTTC
TRBJ1-2 | . | . | TRBV20-1 | CSARDALMGRMGYTF | TGCAGTGCTAGAGATGCCCTCATGGGACGAATGGGCTACACCTTC
TRBJ1-5 | . | . | TRBV20-1 | CSARGRQPQHF | TGCAGTGCCCGGGGCAGGCAGCCCCAGCATTTT
TRBJ1-5 | TRBD1 | medium-sized | TRBV27 | CASRRQGAHNQPQHF | TGTGCCAGCAGACGACAGGGGGCCCACAATCAGCCCCAGCATTTT
TRBJ1-6 | TRBD1 | few | TRBV6-4 | CASSEGTGGSPLHF | TGTGCCAGCAGTGAGGGGACAGGGGGCTCACCCCTCCACTTT
TRBJ1-2 | . | medium-sized | TRBV20-1 | CSARGGDPYGYTF | TGCAGTGCTAGAGGAGGAGACCCCTATGGCTACACCTTC
TRBJ2-2 | . | . | TRBV12-3/TRBV12-4 | CASSVAGGTELFF | TGTGCCAGCAGTGTGGCAGGGGGGACAGAGCTGTTTTTT
TRBJ1-5 | . | few | TRBV19 | CASTTPRVDQPQHF | TGTGCCAGTACTACCCCGCGAGTAGATCAGCCCCAGCATTTT
TRBJ1-2 | TRBD1 | few | TRBV27 | CASSSDRGLGGYTF | TGTGCCAGCAGTTCAGACAGGGGGCTGGGGGGCTACACCTTC
TRBJ1-2 | . | . | TRBV18 | CASSQDITSGYTF | TGTGCCAGCTCACAAGACATAACGTCTGGCTACACCTTC
TRBJ1-1 | . | few | TRBV19 | CASSFQTVNPEAFF | TGTGCCAGTAGTTTTCAGACTGTTAACCCTGAAGCTTTCTTT
TRBJ2-7 | . | . | TRBV20-1 | CSARDPMAGGGGDEQYF | TGCAGTGCTAGAGATCCTATGGCAGGAGGAGGAGGGGACGAGCAGTACTTC